A selection of T cell receptor beta chains follows, all from one sample in a study of shared clonotypes between healthy human individuals. Profiling relied on immunoSEQ multiplex PCR, and the TCRdb table lists in-frame clones only, not all of them. The sample consists of 2 million to 2.5 million clones, roughly 95% of them appearing once. The specimen sequenced was naive CD4+ T cells sorted from blood. The receptors stem from a man in his late teens or twenties in good health. Both conserved end residues are part of each CDR3. A D gene is named only where the DNA matches it firmly. Some rows mark clone size as missing; the rest say once, few, many or name a class of expanded clone.

. TRBJ1-2 TRBV4-3 . TGCGCCAGCAGCCAAGGTTACTGGACAGCTAACTATGGCTACACCTTC CASSQGYWTANYGYTF
. TRBJ2-7 TRBV18 . TGTGCCAGCTCACCGCCCTCTGTGGGAGAGCAGTACTTC CASSPPSVGEQYF
. TRBJ2-2 TRBV28 . TGTGCCAGCAAGGGACATACGAACACCGGGGAGCTGTTTTTT CASKGHTNTGELFF
. TRBJ2-1 TRBV4-1 TRBD1 TGCGCCAGCAGCCAAGGTGGGACAGGGATTTACAATGAGCAGTTCTTC CASSQGGTGIYNEQFF
. TRBJ2-7 TRBV13 . TGTGCCAGCAGCCCCCCTCGCGAGGGGGGGTCCTACGAGCAGTACTTC CASSPPREGGSYEQYF
. TRBJ2-7 TRBV18 . TGTGCCAGCTCACCACCAACCGGGACCTACGAGCAGTACTTC CASSPPTGTYEQYF
once TRBJ2-7 TRBV5-1 . TGCGCCAGCAGCTTTGCATCAACGGGAGCGCAATCCTACGAGCAGTACTTC CASSFASTGAQSYEQYF
. TRBJ1-6 TRBV6-6 . TGTGCCAGCACGATCGTAGGGCCAAATTCACCCCTCCACTTT CASTIVGPNSPLHF
. TRBJ2-1 TRBV7-9 . TGTGCCAGCAGCTTGCCTCGGCAGGGCTCCTACAATGAGCAGTTCTTC CASSLPRQGSYNEQFF
once TRBJ1-3 TRBV2 . TGTGCCAGCAGTGCCGACGTCCACTCTGGAAACACCATATATTTT CASSADVHSGNTIYF
. TRBJ2-5 TRBV19 . TGTGCCAGTAGTATCGGTCTAGCGCCCCAAGAGACCCAGTACTTC CASSIGLAPQETQYF
. TRBJ2-7 TRBV28 . TGTGCCAGCCTACGGACCAGGGGGGATACCTACGAGCAGTACTTC CASLRTRGDTYEQYF
. TRBJ1-2 TRBV6-5 . TGTGCCAGCAGGAGGACACGAAACATAAACTATGGCTACACCTTC CASRRTRNINYGYTF
. TRBJ1-6 TRBV30 . TGTGCCTGGAGTGGAGGACGGAAGAATTCACCCCTCCACTTT CAWSGGRKNSPLHF
. TRBJ2-7 TRBV6-5 TRBD1 TGTGCCAGCAGTTACGGTAGACAGGGGGCAGGAGAGCAGTACTTC CASSYGRQGAGEQYF
. TRBJ2-4 TRBV5-1 . TGCGCCAGCAGCTTGGGGACAGTATACAAAAACATTCAGTACTTC CASSLGTVYKNIQYF
. TRBJ1-1 TRBV4-1 . TGCGCCAGCAGCCAAGATTCTGGCAGGTGGACCACTGAAGCTTTCTTT CASSQDSGRWTTEAFF
. TRBJ1-2 TRBV6-5 . TGTGCCAGCAGTTACTCGACGATGAACCATAAGGGCTACACCTTC CASSYSTMNHKGYTF
. TRBJ1-2 TRBV6-5 . TGTGCCAGCAGTTACTCGACGGCCCAGACAAACTATGGCTACACCTTC CASSYSTAQTNYGYTF
few TRBJ2-2 TRBV7-9 . TGTGCCAGCAGCCTGGGACTGAACACCGGGGAGCTGTTTTTT CASSLGLNTGELFF
. TRBJ1-1 TRBV7-2 . TGTGCCAGCAGCTTAGCTCTGACGGTTTTTGGGTCTGAAGCTTTCTTT CASSLALTVFGSEAFF
. TRBJ2-7 TRBV18 TRBD1 TGTGCCAGCTCACCCTCGGGACAGGCGCTCCTAAGCTCCTACGAGCAGTACTTC CASSPSGQALLSSYEQYF
. TRBJ2-6 TRBV11-2 TRBD1 TGTGCCAGCAGCGGGTCCGGGACAGGGGGTACTGGGGCCAACGTCCTGACTTTC CASSGSGTGGTGANVLTF
. TRBJ1-6 TRBV10-2 . TGCGCCAGCAGTGAATCGACTACCGGGATAATTCAATCACCCCTCCACTTT CASSESTTGIIQSPLHF
. TRBJ1-4 TRBV7-2 . TGTGCCAGCAGGAAAGGGGCACTCCTTAATGAAAAACTGTTTTTT CASRKGALLNEKLFF
. TRBJ2-2 TRBV10-1 . TGCGCCAGCAGTGTTGAATCTGCGGGGACCGGGGAGCTGTTTTTT CASSVESAGTGELFF
. TRBJ2-7 TRBV6-5 TRBD1 TGTGCCAGCAGTTACTCAGGGACAGCACCCTACGAGCAGTACTTC CASSYSGTAPYEQYF
. TRBJ1-5 TRBV19 . TGTGCCAGTAGTTCTCGAGGTGCGCCCCAGCATTTT CASSSRGAPQHF
. TRBJ1-2 TRBV7-9 . TGTGCCAGCAGTCCAGGGATTACAGGGCCCAACTATGGCTACACCTTC CASSPGITGPNYGYTF
few TRBJ1-5 TRBV19 TRBD1 TGTGCCAGTAGTTCCAGACAGGGGGATCAGCCCCAGCATTTT CASSSRQGDQPQHF
. TRBJ1-4 TRBV11-2 . TGTGCCAGCAGCCGAGGCGTGTCAGGGGTGAGTGAAAAACTGTTTTTT CASSRGVSGVSEKLFF
. TRBJ2-1 TRBV10-3 TRBD2 TGTGCCATCAGTGCGGGACTAGCGTTGAATGAGCAGTTCTTC CAISAGLALNEQFF
. TRBJ2-3 TRBV5-1 . TGCGCCAGCAGCCGGGGACCGGAAAGCACAGATACGCAGTATTTT CASSRGPESTDTQYF
. TRBJ1-5 TRBV5-1 . TGCGCCAGCAGCTTCTCCGCTGGTCAGCCCCAGCATTTT CASSFSAGQPQHF
. TRBJ1-5 TRBV6-5 . TGTGCCAGCAGTCCAGACAGTCTCAATCAGCCCCAGCATTTT CASSPDSLNQPQHF